This TCR beta chain came from a study of Ad26.COV2.S vaccination and SARS-CoV-2 variants. Study-level information: Dosing was one shot or two shots 56 days apart.

Sequencing used immunoSEQ multiplex PCR; TCRdb keeps in-frame clones, though not all of them. The table has some 410,000 clones, about 90% seen once. Concerning this clone: Its antigen is as yet unknown.

Stated treatment: roughly 18 received Ad26.COV2.S at low or high dose, single or two shots; roughly five received placebo; per-sample allocation not given. Following the first vaccine or placebo injection, samples were taken on day 63. Spike of the Wuhan-strain SARS-CoV-2 was expressed by an Ad26 vector, which formed the vaccine. Whole-study results and caveats: A substantial breadth of spike-specific CD8+ and CD4+ T cell responses after vaccination has been reported. Placebo and vaccine recipients had non-spike TCR breadth that was similar.

The CDR3 consists of 16 residues. The germline gives CDR1 MGHRA, CDR2 YSYEKL. V shed 4 bases, J shed 2 bases, and the junction held 8 bases outside the gene matches. Sequencing was performed on peripheral blood, taken in a trial of Ad26.COV2.S vaccine versus placebo. The J gene is TRBJ2-4, the V gene TRBV4-1, with TRBD2 identical over 7 bases. The sequence was obtained from a person aged 18-60 years who received the Ad26.COV2.S COVID-19 vaccine or a placebo. For the CDR3, the DNA is TGCGCCAGCAGCCCCGGACTAGTCGTACCCAAAAACATTCAGTACTTC. This codes for CASSPGLVVPKNIQYF.